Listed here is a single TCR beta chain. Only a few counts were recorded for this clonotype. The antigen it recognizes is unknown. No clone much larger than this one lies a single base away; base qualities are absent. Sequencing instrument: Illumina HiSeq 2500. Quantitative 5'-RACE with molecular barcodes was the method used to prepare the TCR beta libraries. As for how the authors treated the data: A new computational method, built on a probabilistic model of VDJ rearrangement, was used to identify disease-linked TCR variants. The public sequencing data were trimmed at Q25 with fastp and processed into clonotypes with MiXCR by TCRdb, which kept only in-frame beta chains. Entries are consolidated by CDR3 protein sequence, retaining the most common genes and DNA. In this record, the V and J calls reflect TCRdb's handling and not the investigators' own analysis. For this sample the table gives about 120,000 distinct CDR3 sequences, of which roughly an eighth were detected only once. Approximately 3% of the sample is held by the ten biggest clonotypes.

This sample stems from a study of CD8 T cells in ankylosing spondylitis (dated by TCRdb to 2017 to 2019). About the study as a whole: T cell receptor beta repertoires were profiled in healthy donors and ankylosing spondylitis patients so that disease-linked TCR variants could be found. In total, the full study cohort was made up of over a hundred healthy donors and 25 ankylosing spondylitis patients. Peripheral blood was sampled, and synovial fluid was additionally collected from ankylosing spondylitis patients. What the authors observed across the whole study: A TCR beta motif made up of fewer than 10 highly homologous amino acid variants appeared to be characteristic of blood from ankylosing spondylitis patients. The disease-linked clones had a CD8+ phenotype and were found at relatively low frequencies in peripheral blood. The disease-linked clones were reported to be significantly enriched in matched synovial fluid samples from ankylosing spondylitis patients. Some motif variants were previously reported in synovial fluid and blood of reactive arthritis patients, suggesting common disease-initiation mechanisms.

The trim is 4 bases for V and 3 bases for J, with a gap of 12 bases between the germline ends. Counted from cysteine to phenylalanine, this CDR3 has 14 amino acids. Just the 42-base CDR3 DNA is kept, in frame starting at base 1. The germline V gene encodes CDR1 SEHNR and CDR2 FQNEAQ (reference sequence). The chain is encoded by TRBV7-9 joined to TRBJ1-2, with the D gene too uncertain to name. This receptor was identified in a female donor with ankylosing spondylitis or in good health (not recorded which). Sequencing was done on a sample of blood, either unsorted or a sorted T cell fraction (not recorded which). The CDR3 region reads CASSSPGPYYGYTF. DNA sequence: TGTGCCAGCAGCTCCCCTGGACCGTACTATGGCTACACCTTC.